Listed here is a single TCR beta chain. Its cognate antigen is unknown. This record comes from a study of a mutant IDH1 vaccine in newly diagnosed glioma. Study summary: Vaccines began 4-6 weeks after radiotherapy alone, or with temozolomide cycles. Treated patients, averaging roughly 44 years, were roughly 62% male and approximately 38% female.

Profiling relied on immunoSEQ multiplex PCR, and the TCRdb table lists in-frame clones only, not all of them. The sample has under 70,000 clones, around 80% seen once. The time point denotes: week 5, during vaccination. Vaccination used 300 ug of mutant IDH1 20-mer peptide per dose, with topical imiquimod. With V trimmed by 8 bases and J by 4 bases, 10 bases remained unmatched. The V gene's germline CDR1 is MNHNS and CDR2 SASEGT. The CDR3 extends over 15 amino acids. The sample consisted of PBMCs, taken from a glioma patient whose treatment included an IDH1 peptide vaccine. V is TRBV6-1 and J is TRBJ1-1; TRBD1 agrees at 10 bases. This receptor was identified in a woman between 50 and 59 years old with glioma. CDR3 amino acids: CASYQGDRGGTEAFF. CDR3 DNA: TGTGCCAGCTACCAGGGGGACAGGGGAGGCACTGAAGCTTTCTTT.